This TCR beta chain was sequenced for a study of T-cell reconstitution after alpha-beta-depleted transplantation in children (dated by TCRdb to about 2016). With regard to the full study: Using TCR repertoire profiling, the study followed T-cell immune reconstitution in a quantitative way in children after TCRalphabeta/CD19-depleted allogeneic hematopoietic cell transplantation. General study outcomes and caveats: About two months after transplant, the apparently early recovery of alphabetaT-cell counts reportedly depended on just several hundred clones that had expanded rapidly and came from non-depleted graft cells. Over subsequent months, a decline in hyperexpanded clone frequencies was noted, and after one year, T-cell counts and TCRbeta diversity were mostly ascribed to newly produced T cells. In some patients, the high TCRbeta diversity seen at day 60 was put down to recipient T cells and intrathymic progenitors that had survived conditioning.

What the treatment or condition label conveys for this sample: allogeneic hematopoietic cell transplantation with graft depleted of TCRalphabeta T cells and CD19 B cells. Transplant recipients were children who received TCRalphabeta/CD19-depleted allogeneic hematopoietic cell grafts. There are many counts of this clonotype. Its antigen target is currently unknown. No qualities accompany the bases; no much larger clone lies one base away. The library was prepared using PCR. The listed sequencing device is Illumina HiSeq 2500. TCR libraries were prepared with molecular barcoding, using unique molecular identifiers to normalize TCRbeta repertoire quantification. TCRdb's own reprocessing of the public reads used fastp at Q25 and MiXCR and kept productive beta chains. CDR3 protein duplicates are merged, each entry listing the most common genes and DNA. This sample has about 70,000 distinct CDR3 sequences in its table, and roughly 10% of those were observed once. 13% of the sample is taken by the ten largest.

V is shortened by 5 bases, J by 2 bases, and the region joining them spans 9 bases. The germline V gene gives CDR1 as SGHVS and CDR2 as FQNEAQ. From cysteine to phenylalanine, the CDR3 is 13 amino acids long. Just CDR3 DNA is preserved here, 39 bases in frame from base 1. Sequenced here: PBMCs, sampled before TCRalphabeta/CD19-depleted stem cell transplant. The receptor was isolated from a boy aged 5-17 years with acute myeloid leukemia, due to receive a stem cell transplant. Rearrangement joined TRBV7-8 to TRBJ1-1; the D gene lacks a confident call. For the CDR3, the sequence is CASSIKVNTEAFF. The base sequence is TGTGCCAGCAGCATTAAGGTCAACACTGAAGCTTTCTTT.